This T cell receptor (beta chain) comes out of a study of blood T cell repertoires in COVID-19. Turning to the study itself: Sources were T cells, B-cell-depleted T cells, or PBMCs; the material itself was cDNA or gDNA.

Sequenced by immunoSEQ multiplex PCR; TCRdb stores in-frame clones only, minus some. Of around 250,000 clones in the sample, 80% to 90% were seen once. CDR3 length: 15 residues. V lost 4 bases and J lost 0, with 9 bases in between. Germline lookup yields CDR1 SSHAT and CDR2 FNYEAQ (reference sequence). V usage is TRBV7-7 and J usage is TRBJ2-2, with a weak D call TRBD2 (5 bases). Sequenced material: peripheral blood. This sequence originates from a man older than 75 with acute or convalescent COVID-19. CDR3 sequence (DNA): TGTGCCAGCAGCTCGGGATTGGCGAACACCGGGGAGCTGTTTTTT. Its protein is CASSSGLANTGELFF. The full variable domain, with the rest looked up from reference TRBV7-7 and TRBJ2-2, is GAGVSQSPRYKVTKRGQDVTLRCDPISSHATLYWYQQALGQGPEFLTYFNYEAQPDKSGLPSDRFSAERPEGSISTLTIQRTEQRDSAMYRCASSSGLANTGELFFGEGSRLTVL.